This T cell receptor (beta chain) was documented in a study of a mutant IDH1 vaccine in newly diagnosed glioma. Across the whole study: Averaging approximately 40 years of age, treated patients were about 60% male and approximately 40% female. Patients arrived already treated with radiotherapy, temozolomide, or both, most having had both.

Here immunoSEQ multiplex PCR was the method, and the copy in TCRdb shows in-frame clones only, minus some. The table includes tens of thousands of clones, about 80% detected once. Comments on this clone: The antigen remains undetermined.

Documented time point: week 35, safety follow-up. Each dose delivered 300 ug of mutant IDH1 20-mer peptide subcutaneously with imiquimod. In weeks 1, 3, 5, 7, 11, 15, 19 and 23, patients were immunized, eight times in all. Germline V gene sequence: CDR1 PRHDT, CDR2 FYEKMQ (reference sequence). The CDR3 consists of 14 residues. Unmatched junction bases numbered 10, after V lost 5 bases and J lost 7 bases. Study outcomes and limitations: Pseudoprogression seemed unrelated to changes in top peripheral T cell clonotypes.

The source was PBMCs, collected from a glioma patient whose treatment included an IDH1 peptide vaccine. This sequence was found in a man aged 35 to 55 with glioma. Some clones in this sample may be carry-over from other donors' samples. The rearrangement links TRBV13 to TRBJ1-2, with 7 bases matching TRBD1. The CDR3 nucleotides read TGTGCCAGCAGCCCCCCCTACAGGGACAGTGGCTACACCTTC. It encodes CASSPPYRDSGYTF.